Sequencing of this TCR beta chain was carried out in a study of beta chain features in type 1 diabetes. Study-level points and caveats: Shortening of TCRB CDR3s, moderate but significant, appeared in all four CD4+ subsets of Type 1 diabetes patients. Cells with high TCR expression could be over-represented by cDNA sequencing.

Per the germline V gene, CDR1 is GTSNPN and CDR2 is SVGIG (reference sequence). This CDR3 is built from 13 residues. V gave up 8 bases and J gave up 3 bases; unmatched junction bases: 10. Remarks on this clone: Its specificity is unknown.

Expressed TCRB transcripts got sequenced, as all isolated RNA was reverse transcribed. Produced via immunoSEQ multiplex PCR; TCRdb's table is partial and in-frame only. The sample yields approximately 400,000 clones, more than 13% seen once. Source material: naive CD4+ T cells from blood. The sequence came from a young woman in good health. This chain links TRBV30 with TRBJ2-7, with 7 positions matching TRBD2. The CDR3 loop reads CAIGLVPFYEQYF. The CDR3 DNA is TGTGCCATAGGACTAGTCCCCTTCTACGAGCAGTACTTC.